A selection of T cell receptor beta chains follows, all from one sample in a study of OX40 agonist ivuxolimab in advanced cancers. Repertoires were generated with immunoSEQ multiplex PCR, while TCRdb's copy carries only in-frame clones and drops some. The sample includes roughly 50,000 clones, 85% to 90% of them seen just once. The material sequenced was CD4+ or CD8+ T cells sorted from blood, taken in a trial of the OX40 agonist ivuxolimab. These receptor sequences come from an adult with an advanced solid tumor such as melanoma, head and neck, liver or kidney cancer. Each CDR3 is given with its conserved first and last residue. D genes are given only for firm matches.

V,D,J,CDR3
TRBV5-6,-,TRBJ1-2,CASSLAGLQGNYGYTF
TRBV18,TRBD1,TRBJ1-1,CASSPTQGSRRAFF
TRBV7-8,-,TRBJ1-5,CASSQNSNQPQHF
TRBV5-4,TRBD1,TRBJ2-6,CASSLAAGGPLAGANVLTF
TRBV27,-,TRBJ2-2,CASSFPVGVNTGELFF
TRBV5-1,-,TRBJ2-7,CASRWSDRSSYEQYF
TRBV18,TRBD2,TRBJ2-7,CASSLAGGFSYEQYF
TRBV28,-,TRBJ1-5,CASRTEYSNQPQHF
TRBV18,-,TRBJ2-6,CASSPGFAKGANVLTF
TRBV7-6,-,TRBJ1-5,CASSLYDSPNQPQHF
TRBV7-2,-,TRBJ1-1,CASSLSAVNTEAFF
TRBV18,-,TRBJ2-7,CASSPLSKGHSYEQYF
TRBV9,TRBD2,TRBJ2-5,CASSVGSGVKTQYF
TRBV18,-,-,CASSPLGNYEQYF
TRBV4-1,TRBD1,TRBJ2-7,CASSPGTGEIYEQYF
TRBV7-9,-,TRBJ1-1,CASSLLQGSTEAFF
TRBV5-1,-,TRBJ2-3,CASSLATSPRDTQYF
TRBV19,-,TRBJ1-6,CASSPGAAGNSPLHF
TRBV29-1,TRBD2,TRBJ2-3,CSVDRLAGASSTDTQYF
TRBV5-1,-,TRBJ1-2,CASSLAYTQNYGYTF
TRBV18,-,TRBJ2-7,CASSPDRRGGQYF
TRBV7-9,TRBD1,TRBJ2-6,CASSPLGTGRTGANVLTF
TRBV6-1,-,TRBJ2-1,CASSEGNLNEQFF
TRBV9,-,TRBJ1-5,CASSVGSANNQPQHF
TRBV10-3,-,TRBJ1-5,CAISETRGKDKFDQPQHF
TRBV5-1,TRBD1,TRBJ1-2,CASSLAGQGSNYGYTF
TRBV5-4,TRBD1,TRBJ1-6,CASTRGGTGETPLHF
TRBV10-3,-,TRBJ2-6,CAIRDSSGANVLTF
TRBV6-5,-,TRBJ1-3,CASSSRGALQNTIYF
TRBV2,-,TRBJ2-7,CARKTIGDSEQYF
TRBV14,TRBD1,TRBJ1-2,CASTGQGVYGYTF
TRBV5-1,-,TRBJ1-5,CASSLSGGTNQPQHF
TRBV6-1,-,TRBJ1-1,CASSKSRDMNTEAFF
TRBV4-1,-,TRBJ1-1,CASSHQGPREAFF
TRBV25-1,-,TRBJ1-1,CASSERQSNTEAFF
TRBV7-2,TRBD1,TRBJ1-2,CASSSWTGPGYTF
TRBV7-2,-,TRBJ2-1,CASSSPPGSQQFF
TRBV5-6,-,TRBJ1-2,CASSWVGAANYGYTF
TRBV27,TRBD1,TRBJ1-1,CASSDRSSAFF
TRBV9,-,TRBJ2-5,CASSVYVVGVGEQYF
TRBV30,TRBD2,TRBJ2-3,CAWSVGTSAAGTDTQYF
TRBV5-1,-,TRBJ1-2,CASSLGQENYGYTF
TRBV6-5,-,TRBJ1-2,CASSYSPPGQGNGYTF
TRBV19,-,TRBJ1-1,CASRFSGQTEAFF
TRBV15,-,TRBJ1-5,CATSRDRTEDSNQPQHF
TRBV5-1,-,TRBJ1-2,CASSQGWGDGYTF
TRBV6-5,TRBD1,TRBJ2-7,CASSYSVGTGPYEQYF
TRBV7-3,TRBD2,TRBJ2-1,CASSLFTSGDPSSYNEQFF
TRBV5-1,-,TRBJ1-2,CASSPKTQGPYGYTF